This TCR beta chain comes out of a study of T cell repertoires in cytomegalovirus infection. Study-level information: Public signatures in TCR beta pointed to CMV infection and matching HLA type.

TCRdb fed the reads into MiXCR, producing one record per CDR3 protein. The table lists about 260,000 distinct CDR3 sequences, about an eighth of them singletons, with around 8.1% in the top ten. Details on this clonotype: The antigen is not known.

The CDR3 has 16 amino acids. V lost 2 bases and J lost 2; bases outside the gene matches: 3. Per the germline V gene, CDR1 is ENHRY and CDR2 is SYGVKD. Findings and caveats of the study: The cumulative frequency of public TCR beta families distinguished individuals who carried CMV together with the relevant HLA.

Sequencing was done on a sample of PBMCs. V gene TRBV10-3 combines with J gene TRBJ2-1; 10 bases are a match to TRBD1. This receptor was obtained from a human donor in good health (CMV status not recorded). Some clones in this sample may be carry-over from other donors' samples. The CDR3 DNA is TGTGCCATCAGTGAGCCCGACAGGGGGCCCTACAATGAGCAGTTCTTC. Residues: CAISEPDRGPYNEQFF.